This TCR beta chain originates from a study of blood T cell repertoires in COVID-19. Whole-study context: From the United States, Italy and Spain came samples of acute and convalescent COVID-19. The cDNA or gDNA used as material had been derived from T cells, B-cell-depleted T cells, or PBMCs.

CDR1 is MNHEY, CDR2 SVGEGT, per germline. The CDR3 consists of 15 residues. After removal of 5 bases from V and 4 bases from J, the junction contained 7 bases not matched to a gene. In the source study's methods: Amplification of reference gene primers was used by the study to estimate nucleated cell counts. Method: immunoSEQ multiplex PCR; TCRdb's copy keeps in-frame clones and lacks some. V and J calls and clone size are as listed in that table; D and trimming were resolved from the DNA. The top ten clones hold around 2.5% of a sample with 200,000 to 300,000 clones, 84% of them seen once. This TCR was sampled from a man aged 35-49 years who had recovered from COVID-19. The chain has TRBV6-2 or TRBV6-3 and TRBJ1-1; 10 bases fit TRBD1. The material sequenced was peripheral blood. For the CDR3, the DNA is TGTGCCAGCAGTCGACGGACAGGGGGTGGCACTGAAGCTTTCTTT. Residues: CASSRRTGGGTEAFF.